This T cell receptor (beta chain) was identified during a study of radiotherapy plus CTLA-4 blockade in lung cancer. About the research overall: An objective response was seen in around 19% of patients, and disease control in roughly 28%.

Patients had chemo-refractory metastatic non-small-cell lung cancer and received focal radiation plus CTLA-4 blockade that used ipilimumab. Generated by immunoSEQ multiplex PCR, the TCRdb table keeps only in-frame clones and is missing some. The table lists 60,000 to 75,000 clones, more than 70% of them singletons. Notes on this clone: What it binds is not known.

V shed 3 bases and J shed 4 bases, with 12 bases lying between them. Germline assignment: CDR1 LNHNV and CDR2 YYDKDF (reference sequence). The CDR3 has 15 residues. Whole-study findings and limits: Among blood TCR repertoires after radiotherapy plus ipilimumab, tumor-derived clones expanded.

The source is a human donor with non-small cell lung cancer whose response to radiotherapy plus ipilimumab could not be evaluated. Some clones in this sample may be carry-over from other donors' samples. The chain employs TRBV15 and TRBJ1-4; unclear D gene. The sequenced sample was peripheral blood, obtained from a patient treated with radiotherapy plus ipilimumab. The CDR3 coding sequence is TGTGCCACCAGCAGTTATAGGGCGGGTAATGAAAAACTGTTTTTT. Protein: CATSSYRAGNEKLFF.